These T cell receptor beta chains were read from a single sample in a study of T cells in Graves' hyperthyroidism and ophthalmopathy. TCRdb passed the multiplex PCR reads through MiXCR, listing each CDR3 protein once. The data hold 550,000 to 850,000 distinct CDR3 sequences, with about 19% observed a single time. What was sequenced was blood. The receptor set was obtained from a woman between 50 and 59 years old with Graves' hyperthyroidism that later progressed to Graves' ophthalmopathy. Each CDR3 is given with its conserved first and last residue. A D gene is named only where the DNA matches it firmly. Not every row has a clone size; where given, it reads once, few, many or a size class.

clone_size: NA; v_call: TRBV25-1; j_call: TRBJ2-7; cdr3_length: 15; d_call: NA; cdr3_aa: CASSARRGSSYEQYF; cdr3_nt: TGTGCCAGCAGCGCCCGTAGGGGTAGCTCCTACGAGCAGTACTTC
clone_size: NA; v_call: TRBV7-3; j_call: TRBJ2-2; cdr3_length: 15; d_call: TRBD2; cdr3_aa: CASSLEGGRTGELFF; cdr3_nt: TGTGCCAGCAGCTTAGAGGGAGGGCGAACCGGGGAGCTGTTTTTT
clone_size: few; v_call: TRBV7-2; j_call: TRBJ1-5; cdr3_length: 15; d_call: NA; cdr3_aa: CASSAGLLVLQPQHF; cdr3_nt: TGTGCCAGCAGCGCGGGACTGCTTGTACTCCAGCCCCAGCATTTT
clone_size: NA; v_call: TRBV30; j_call: TRBJ2-7; cdr3_length: 15; d_call: TRBD2; cdr3_aa: CAWIPGGASSYEQYF; cdr3_nt: TGTGCCTGGATCCCGGGAGGGGCTAGCTCCTACGAGCAGTACTTC
clone_size: NA; v_call: TRBV6-1; j_call: TRBJ1-4; cdr3_length: 15; d_call: NA; cdr3_aa: CASKAEVATNEKLFF; cdr3_nt: TGTGCCAGCAAAGCAGAAGTTGCAACTAATGAAAAACTGTTTTTT
clone_size: few; v_call: TRBV11-2; j_call: TRBJ2-7; cdr3_length: 14; d_call: NA; cdr3_aa: CASTPRETVRAVYF; cdr3_nt: TGTGCCAGCACCCCCCGTGAAACCGTACGAGCAGTCTACTTC
clone_size: many; v_call: TRBV12-3/TRBV12-4; j_call: TRBJ1-1; cdr3_length: 15; d_call: NA; cdr3_aa: CASSPKTERSTEAFF; cdr3_nt: TGTGCCAGCAGTCCCAAGACAGAAAGGAGCACTGAAGCTTTCTTT
clone_size: many; v_call: TRBV2; j_call: TRBJ1-2; cdr3_length: 12; d_call: NA; cdr3_aa: CASSEGGYGYTF; cdr3_nt: TGTGCCAGCAGTGAAGGGGGGTATGGCTACACCTTC
clone_size: NA; v_call: TRBV7-3; j_call: TRBJ2-5; cdr3_length: 16; d_call: NA; cdr3_aa: CASSPRGGRSQETQYF; cdr3_nt: TGTGCCAGCAGCCCGAGGGGGGGGCGATCTCAAGAGACCCAGTACTTC
clone_size: few; v_call: TRBV13; j_call: TRBJ2-1; cdr3_length: 16; d_call: TRBD2; cdr3_aa: CASSISGLGAYNEQFF; cdr3_nt: TGTGCCAGCAGCATATCTGGACTAGGTGCCTACAATGAGCAGTTCTTC
clone_size: NA; v_call: TRBV9; j_call: TRBJ1-1; cdr3_length: 16; d_call: NA; cdr3_aa: CASSVYGGNENTEAFF; cdr3_nt: TGTGCCAGCAGCGTATACGGGGGGAACGAAAACACTGAAGCTTTCTTT
clone_size: many; v_call: TRBV6-5; j_call: TRBJ1-6; cdr3_length: 17; d_call: NA; cdr3_aa: CASSYSSAPSSDSPLHF; cdr3_nt: TGTGCCAGCAGTTACTCGTCGGCCCCCTCTTCGGATTCACCCCTCCACTTT
clone_size: few; v_call: TRBV19; j_call: TRBJ1-2; cdr3_length: 14; d_call: NA; cdr3_aa: CASSSGRGHDGYTF; cdr3_nt: TGTGCCAGTAGTTCCGGCAGGGGTCACGATGGCTACACCTTC
clone_size: NA; v_call: TRBV6-1; j_call: TRBJ2-5; cdr3_length: 18; d_call: NA; cdr3_aa: CASSLAFGGQTYQETQYF; cdr3_nt: TGTGCCAGCAGCCTAGCGTTCGGGGGGCAGACGTACCAAGAGACCCAGTACTTC
clone_size: many; v_call: TRBV7-6; j_call: TRBJ2-3; cdr3_length: 18; d_call: TRBD1; cdr3_aa: CASSLDPRNRGSEDTQYF; cdr3_nt: TGTGCCAGCAGCTTAGACCCGCGGAACAGGGGTTCGGAAGATACGCAGTATTTT
clone_size: many; v_call: TRBV3-1; j_call: TRBJ2-4; cdr3_length: 18; d_call: NA; cdr3_aa: CASSQGKWFGLAKNIQYF; cdr3_nt: TGTGCCAGCAGCCAAGGAAAGTGGTTTGGACTAGCCAAAAACATTCAGTACTTC
clone_size: many; v_call: TRBV20-1; j_call: TRBJ2-7; cdr3_length: 12; d_call: NA; cdr3_aa: CSARRSSDEQYF; cdr3_nt: TGCAGTGCCAGGCGGTCCAGCGACGAGCAGTACTTC
clone_size: few; v_call: TRBV27; j_call: TRBJ1-1; cdr3_length: 17; d_call: NA; cdr3_aa: CASSLRSPGPVGTEAFF; cdr3_nt: TGTGCCAGCAGTTTAAGGTCCCCAGGGCCAGTCGGCACTGAAGCTTTCTTT
clone_size: NA; v_call: TRBV19; j_call: TRBJ1-1; cdr3_length: 15; d_call: TRBD1; cdr3_aa: CASSAYRGVGTEAFF; cdr3_nt: TGTGCCAGTAGTGCCTACAGGGGAGTTGGCACTGAAGCTTTCTTT
clone_size: many; v_call: TRBV14; j_call: TRBJ2-7; cdr3_length: 12; d_call: NA; cdr3_aa: CASSIQGSEQYF; cdr3_nt: TGTGCCAGCAGCATACAGGGTTCCGAGCAGTACTTC
clone_size: many; v_call: TRBV30; j_call: TRBJ2-7; cdr3_length: 12; d_call: NA; cdr3_aa: CAWAGQSYEQYF; cdr3_nt: TGTGCCTGGGCGGGACAGTCCTACGAGCAGTACTTC
clone_size: many; v_call: TRBV3-1; j_call: TRBJ2-5; cdr3_length: 15; d_call: TRBD2; cdr3_aa: CASSPWTSAQETQYF; cdr3_nt: TGTGCCAGCAGCCCTTGGACTAGCGCCCAAGAGACCCAGTACTTC
clone_size: few; v_call: TRBV19; j_call: TRBJ2-5; cdr3_length: 13; d_call: NA; cdr3_aa: CASSNKRLETQYF; cdr3_nt: TGTGCCAGTAGTAATAAGCGGCTAGAGACCCAGTACTTC
clone_size: once; v_call: TRBV4-2; j_call: TRBJ2-7; cdr3_length: 19; d_call: NA; cdr3_aa: CASSQVNSVGAKSSYEQYF; cdr3_nt: TGTGCCAGCAGCCAAGTTAACAGCGTGGGGGCGAAGAGCTCCTACGAGCAGTACTTC
clone_size: many; v_call: TRBV3-1; j_call: TRBJ1-2; cdr3_length: 14; d_call: NA; cdr3_aa: CASSQVLTAHGYTF; cdr3_nt: TGTGCCAGCAGCCAAGTTTTGACAGCCCATGGCTACACCTTC
clone_size: NA; v_call: TRBV18; j_call: TRBJ2-5; cdr3_length: 13; d_call: NA; cdr3_aa: CASSPPFGETQYF; cdr3_nt: TGTGCCAGCTCACCACCATTCGGAGAGACCCAGTACTTC
clone_size: few; v_call: TRBV29-1; j_call: TRBJ2-2; cdr3_length: 15; d_call: TRBD1; cdr3_aa: CSVDTGTAGAGELFF; cdr3_nt: TGCAGCGTTGACACCGGGACAGCAGGCGCCGGGGAGCTGTTTTTT
clone_size: NA; v_call: TRBV12-3/TRBV12-4; j_call: TRBJ2-1; cdr3_length: 15; d_call: TRBD1; cdr3_aa: CASRRTGGFVNEQFF; cdr3_nt: TGTGCCAGCAGACGGACAGGGGGCTTTGTCAATGAGCAGTTCTTC
clone_size: NA; v_call: TRBV11-2; j_call: TRBJ1-2; cdr3_length: 15; d_call: NA; cdr3_aa: CASSFYRVPNYGYTF; cdr3_nt: TGTGCCAGCAGCTTTTACAGGGTGCCCAACTATGGCTACACCTTC
clone_size: NA; v_call: TRBV15; j_call: TRBJ2-6; cdr3_length: 16; d_call: NA; cdr3_aa: CATSTGRLSGANVLTF; cdr3_nt: TGTGCCACCAGCACGGGACGTCTCTCTGGGGCCAACGTCCTGACTTTC
clone_size: NA; v_call: TRBV5-5; j_call: TRBJ2-6; cdr3_length: 18; d_call: TRBD1; cdr3_aa: CASRRMDRIRSGANVLTF; cdr3_nt: TGTGCCAGCAGGAGAATGGACAGGATACGCTCTGGGGCCAACGTCCTGACTTTC
clone_size: many; v_call: TRBV18; j_call: TRBJ1-1; cdr3_length: 14; d_call: NA; cdr3_aa: CASSPRGKDTEAFF; cdr3_nt: TGTGCCAGCTCACCGCGGGGGAAGGACACTGAAGCTTTCTTT
clone_size: many; v_call: TRBV20-1; j_call: TRBJ1-2; cdr3_length: 12; d_call: NA; cdr3_aa: CSARDRQESYTF; cdr3_nt: TGCAGTGCTAGAGATCGACAGGAAAGCTACACCTTC
clone_size: few; v_call: TRBV18; j_call: TRBJ2-5; cdr3_length: 14; d_call: TRBD1; cdr3_aa: CASSPGQAVETQYF; cdr3_nt: TGTGCCAGCTCACCCGGACAGGCGGTAGAGACCCAGTACTTC
clone_size: few; v_call: TRBV7-9; j_call: TRBJ1-2; cdr3_length: 15; d_call: NA; cdr3_aa: CASSSVSATNYGYTF; cdr3_nt: TGTGCCAGCAGCTCCGTTTCGGCCACTAACTATGGCTACACCTTC
clone_size: few; v_call: TRBV5-6; j_call: TRBJ2-5; cdr3_length: 15; d_call: NA; cdr3_aa: CASSLERGYQETQYF; cdr3_nt: TGTGCCAGCAGCCTGGAGAGAGGGTACCAAGAGACCCAGTACTTC
clone_size: NA; v_call: TRBV9; j_call: TRBJ1-6; cdr3_length: 14; d_call: NA; cdr3_aa: CASSRGRGRTPLHF; cdr3_nt: TGTGCCAGCAGCAGGGGGAGGGGTAGGACACCCCTCCACTTT
clone_size: once; v_call: TRBV29-1; j_call: TRBJ2-2; cdr3_length: 15; d_call: TRBD1; cdr3_aa: CSVAYRGQNTGELFF; cdr3_nt: TGCAGCGTTGCTTATAGGGGGCAAAACACCGGGGAGCTGTTTTTT